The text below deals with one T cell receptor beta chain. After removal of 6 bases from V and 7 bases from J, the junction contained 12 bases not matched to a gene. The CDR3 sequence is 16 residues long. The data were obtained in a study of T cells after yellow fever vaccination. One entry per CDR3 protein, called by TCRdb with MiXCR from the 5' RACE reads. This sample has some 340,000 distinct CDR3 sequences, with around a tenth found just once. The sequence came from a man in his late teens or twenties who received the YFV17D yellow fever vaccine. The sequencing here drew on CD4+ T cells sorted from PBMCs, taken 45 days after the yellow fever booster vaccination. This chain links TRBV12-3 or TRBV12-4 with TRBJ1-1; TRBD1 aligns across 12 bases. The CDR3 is CASRSSGTGGFSEAFF. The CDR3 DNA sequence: TGTGCCAGCAGATCCTCCGGGACAGGGGGCTTCAGTGAAGCTTTCTTT.